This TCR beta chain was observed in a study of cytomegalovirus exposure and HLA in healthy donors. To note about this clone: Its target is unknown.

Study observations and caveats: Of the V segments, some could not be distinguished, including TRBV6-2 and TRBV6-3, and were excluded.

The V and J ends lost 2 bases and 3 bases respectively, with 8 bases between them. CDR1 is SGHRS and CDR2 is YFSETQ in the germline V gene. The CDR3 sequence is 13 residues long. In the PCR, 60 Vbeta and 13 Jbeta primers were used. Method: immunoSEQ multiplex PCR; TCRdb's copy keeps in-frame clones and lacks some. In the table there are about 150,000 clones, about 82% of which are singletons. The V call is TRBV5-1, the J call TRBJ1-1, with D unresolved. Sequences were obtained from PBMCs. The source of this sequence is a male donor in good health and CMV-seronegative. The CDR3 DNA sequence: TGCGCCAGCAGCTTCGGCGGGTACACTGAAGCTTTCTTT. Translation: CASSFGGYTEAFF.